This T cell receptor (beta chain) was recovered during a study of shared clonotypes between healthy human individuals. Study-level results: Relative to their counterparts shared across all four donors, non-shared clonotypes exhibited diminished generation probabilities.

Only in-frame clones appear in the TCRdb table, and some are missing; sequencing was by immunoSEQ multiplex PCR. The sample yields approximately 1.4 million clones, 98% seen once. Note on this clone: Its antigen is still unknown. The sample carries other DNA sequences with the same CDR3.

Germline V gives CDR1 MGHDK, CDR2 SYGVNS. Trimming shortened V by 1 base and J by 3 bases, and 1 base separated the two germline ends. The CDR3 is 11 residues long. Input material: naive CD4+ T cells sorted from blood. As for subset: CD45RA+ positively selected. The rearrangement links TRBV25-1 to TRBJ2-7; unclear D gene. The TCR was taken from a man aged 25-40 years in good health. CDR3 nucleotides: TGTGCCAGCAGTGAATTCTACGAGCAGTACTTC. This gives the protein CASSEFYEQYF.